Described below is a single T cell receptor (beta chain) sequence and its context. The antigen remains undetermined. This sample was included in a study of identical twins. Study findings and constraints: Fewer insertions marked abundant cord blood beta clonotypes; young adult naive trended weakly, memory not at all.

The J segment lost 2 bases and the V segment lost 0 bases, leaving 4 bases of the junction unmatched. The CDR3 has 16 residues. Germline V gene lookup returns CDR1 MGHRA and CDR2 YSYEKL. Via MiXCR, TCRdb re-called the 5' RACE reads, giving one row per CDR3 protein. Of fewer than 250,000 distinct CDR3 sequences listed, 7.5% were seen once; the top ten hold around 5%. These data are also associated with another study on yellow fever vaccine responses in identical twins.

This chain joins TRBV4-1 and TRBJ1-1; TRBD1 matches at 9 bases. Input material: CD8+ T cells sorted from blood. This receptor was taken from a woman aged 18-29 years in good health. The DNA of the CDR3 is TGCGCCAGCAGCCAAGAGACGACAGGGGGTAACACTGAAGCTTTCTTT. Translated: CASSQETTGGNTEAFF.